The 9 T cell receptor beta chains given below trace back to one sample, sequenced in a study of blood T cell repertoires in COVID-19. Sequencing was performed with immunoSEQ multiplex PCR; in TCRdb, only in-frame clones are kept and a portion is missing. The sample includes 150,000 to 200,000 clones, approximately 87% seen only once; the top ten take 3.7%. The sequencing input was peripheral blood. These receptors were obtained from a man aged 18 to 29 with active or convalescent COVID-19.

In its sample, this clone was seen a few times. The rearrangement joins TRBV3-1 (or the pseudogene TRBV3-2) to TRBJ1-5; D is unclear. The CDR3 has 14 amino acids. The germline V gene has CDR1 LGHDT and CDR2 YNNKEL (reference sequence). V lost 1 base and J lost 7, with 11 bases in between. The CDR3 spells CASSQATVGQPQHF. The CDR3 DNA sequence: TGTGCCAGCAGCCAAGCCACAGTAGGACAGCCCCAGCATTTT.

The chain's CDR3 is CASSLTGQGAYGYTF. DNA of the CDR3: TGTGCCAGCAGCTTAACGGGACAGGGGGCCTATGGCTACACCTTC. The J gene is TRBJ1-2, the V gene TRBV7-3; 12 nucleotides match TRBD1. CDR1 SGHTA and CDR2 FQGTGA come from the germline V gene. Trimming took 0 bases from V and 4 from J; bases not matched to a gene: 0. The CDR3 loop spans 15 amino acids.

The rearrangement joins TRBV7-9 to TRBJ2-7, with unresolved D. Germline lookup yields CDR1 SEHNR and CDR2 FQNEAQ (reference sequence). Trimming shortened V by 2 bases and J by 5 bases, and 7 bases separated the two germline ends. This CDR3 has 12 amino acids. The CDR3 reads CASSLLSDEQYF. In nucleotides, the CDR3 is TGTGCCAGCAGCTTATTATCTGACGAGCAGTACTTC.

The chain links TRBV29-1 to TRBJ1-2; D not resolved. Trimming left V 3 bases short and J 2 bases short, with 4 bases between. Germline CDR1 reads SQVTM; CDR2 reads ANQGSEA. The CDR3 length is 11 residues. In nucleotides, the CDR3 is TGCAGCGTTGAGGAGAACTATGGCTACACCTTC. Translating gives CSVEENYGYTF.

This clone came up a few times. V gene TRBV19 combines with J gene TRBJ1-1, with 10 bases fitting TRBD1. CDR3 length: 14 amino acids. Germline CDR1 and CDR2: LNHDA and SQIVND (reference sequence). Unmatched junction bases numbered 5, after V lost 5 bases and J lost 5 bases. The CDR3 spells CASSADRGQTEAFF. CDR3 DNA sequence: TGTGCCAGTAGTGCCGACAGGGGGCAAACTGAAGCTTTCTTT.

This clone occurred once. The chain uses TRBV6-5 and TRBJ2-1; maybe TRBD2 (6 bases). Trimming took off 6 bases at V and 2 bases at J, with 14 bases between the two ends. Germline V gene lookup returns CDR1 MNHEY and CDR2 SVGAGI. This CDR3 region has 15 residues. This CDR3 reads CASRATGEPYNEQFF. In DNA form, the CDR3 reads TGTGCCAGCAGGGCAACGGGAGAACCCTACAATGAGCAGTTCTTC.

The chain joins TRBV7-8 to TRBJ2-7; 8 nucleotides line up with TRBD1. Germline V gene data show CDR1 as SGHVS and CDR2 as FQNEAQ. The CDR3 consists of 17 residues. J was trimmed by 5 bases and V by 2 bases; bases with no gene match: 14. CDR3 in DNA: TGTGCCAGCAGCTTACAGCCTCCAGGGACAGGTCTCGACGAGCAGTACGTC. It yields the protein CASSLQPPGTGLDEQYV.

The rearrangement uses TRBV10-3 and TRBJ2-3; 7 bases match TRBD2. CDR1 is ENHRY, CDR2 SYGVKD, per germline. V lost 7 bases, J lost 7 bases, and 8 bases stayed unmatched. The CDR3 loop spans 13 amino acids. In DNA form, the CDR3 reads TGTGCCATCACGGCGGGAGAAGTGAATACGCAGTATTTT. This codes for CAITAGEVNTQYF.

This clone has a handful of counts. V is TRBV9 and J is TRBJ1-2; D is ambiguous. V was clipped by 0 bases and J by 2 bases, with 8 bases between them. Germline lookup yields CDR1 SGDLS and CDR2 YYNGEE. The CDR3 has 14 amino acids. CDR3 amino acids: CASSVATENYGYTF. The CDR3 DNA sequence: TGTGCCAGCAGCGTAGCAACAGAAAACTATGGCTACACCTTC.